Following are 8 T cell receptor beta chains from one sample sequenced in a study of T cell repertoires in cytomegalovirus infection. Their target antigens are unknown. Each CDR3 protein is one row after TCRdb ran MiXCR on the reads. The repertoire has approximately 990,000 distinct CDR3 sequences, roughly 31% of them found once; the top ten carry over 12%. The specimen comprised cultured CD8+ T cells from PBMCs, sampled from culture after CMV antigen stimulation. These receptors all come from a human donor in good health (CMV status not recorded). Some clones in this sample may be carry-over from other donors' samples.

The sample holds a few counts of this clonotype. J is TRBJ2-7 and V is TRBV6-2 or TRBV6-3; D not resolved. This CDR3 region has 14 residues. V lost 5 bases to trimming and J lost 1 base, with 12 bases between them. CDR1 and CDR2 from the germline V gene are MNHEY and SVGEGT. Written as DNA, the CDR3 is TGTGCCAGCAGTCATCGGCCTCCTTCCTACGAGCAGTACTTC. Translating it yields CASSHRPPSYEQYF.

The CDR3 DNA follows: TGTGCCAGCACCCTTGGTGGCGGGTGGGATACGCAGTATTTT. Its translation is CASTLGGGWDTQYF. V gene TRBV28 combines with J gene TRBJ2-3, with D possibly being TRBD2 (5 bases). The CDR3 is made up of 14 amino acids. Germline lookup yields CDR1 MDHEN and CDR2 SYDVKM. Trimming removed 7 bases from V and 6 bases from J, with 17 bases in between. Full variable domain (missing parts from reference TRBV28 and TRBJ2-3): DVKVTQSSRYLVKRTGEKVFLECVQDMDHENMFWYRQDPGLGLRLIYFSYDVKMKEKGDIPEGYSVSREKKERFSLILESASTNQTSMYLCASTLGGGWDTQYFGPGTRLTVL.

This chain links TRBV6-1 with TRBJ1-1, with D maybe TRBD1 (5 bases). Germline CDR1 MNHNS, CDR2 SASEGT. Trimming shortened V by 5 bases and J by 3 bases, and 16 bases separated the two germline ends. This CDR3 has 15 amino acids. CDR3 residues: CASSSFSGADTEAFF. CDR3 DNA: TGTGCCAGCAGTTCCTTCTCCGGGGCCGACACTGAAGCTTTCTTT.

V usage is TRBV27 and J usage is TRBJ2-1, with 14 bases that match TRBD2. The trim removed 2 bases at V and 6 bases at J, leaving 12 bases unmatched. The CDR3 consists of 19 residues. The germline V gene has CDR1 MNHEY and CDR2 SMNVEV (reference sequence). CDR3 bases: TGTGCCAGCAGTTTAAGCGTTGGGACTAGCGGGGGAAAAGGCAATGAGCAGTTCTTC. It translates to CASSLSVGTSGGKGNEQFF.

The CDR3 loop is CASSPGHPETQYF. DNA for the CDR3: TGTGCCAGCTCACCGGGACACCCAGAGACCCAGTACTTC. The chain is built from TRBV18 and TRBJ2-5, with D possibly being TRBD1 (6 bases). V gave up 3 bases and J gave up 4 bases, with 9 bases separating them. This CDR3 comprises 13 residues. CDR1 is KGHSH and CDR2 is LQKENI in the germline V gene.

The chain joins TRBV7-9 to TRBJ2-1, with TRBD2 as a possible D gene (6 bases). Germline values: CDR1 SEHNR, CDR2 FQNEAQ (reference sequence). The CDR3 is 12 amino acids. Trimming took 5 bases from V and 8 from J, leaving 10 bases between them. The CDR3 region has the DNA TGTGCCAGCAGCATGGAGGGCGATGAGCAGTTCTTC. Protein: CASSMEGDEQFF.

The chain employs TRBV10-3 and TRBJ1-2; 12 bases are shared with TRBD1. The CDR3 extends over 13 amino acids. V was clipped by 6 bases and J by 6 bases; unmatched bases: 2. The germline CDR1 and CDR2 sequences are ENHRY and SYGVKD. In DNA, the CDR3 is TGTGCCATCAGGGGACAGGGGGCGCATGGCTACACCTTC. Translating it yields CAIRGQGAHGYTF.

V and J are TRBV2 and TRBJ1-6; 7 positions match TRBD1. Germline CDR1 is SNHLY and CDR2 is FYNNEI. CDR3 size: 13 residues. V lost 2 bases, J lost 9 bases, and 1 base stayed unmatched. In nucleotides, the CDR3 is TGTGCCAGCAGTGAAAGGGGGCGTTCACCCCTCCACTTT. Amino acid sequence: CASSERGRSPLHF. The whole variable domain, remainder taken from reference TRBV2 and TRBJ1-6, is EPEVTQTPSHQVTQMGQEVILRCVPISNHLYFYWYRQILGQKVEFLVSFYNNEISEKSEIFDDQFSVERPDGSNFTLKIRSTKLEDSAMYFCASSERGRSPLHFGNGTRLTVT.